The next 8 T cell receptor beta chains were all read from a single sample in a study of control samples from healthy donors and cancer patients. The data were produced by immunoSEQ multiplex PCR, yet TCRdb's version contains in-frame clones alone and is incomplete. This sample carries about 77,000 clones, around 92% of them seen once, and the ten largest clones take 5% to 6%. Input material: blood. These receptor sequences come from a woman aged 55-70 years in good health.

This clone has only one observation. The CDR3 is CSKREAGDTQYF. DNA of the CDR3: TGCAGTAAGCGGGAGGCGGGAGATACGCAGTATTTT. The chain links TRBV29-1 to TRBJ2-3; 9 bases map to TRBD2. Germline lookup yields CDR1 SQVTM and CDR2 ANQGSEA. The CDR3 covers 12 residues.

The chain has TRBV28 and TRBJ1-4; TRBD1 might be the D (6 bases). Germline CDR1 is MDHEN and CDR2 is SYDVKM. CDR3 length: 14 residues. The V and J ends lost 6 bases and 4 bases respectively, with 12 bases between them. CDR3 bases: TGTGCCAGCAGATCCGGGACACTTAATGAAAAACTGTTTTTT. As protein: CASRSGTLNEKLFF.

This chain uses TRBV5-1 with TRBJ1-5, with D perhaps TRBD1 (5 bases). CDR1 SGHRS and CDR2 YFSETQ come from the germline V gene. This CDR3 is built from 13 residues. Deletions cut 4 bases from V and 5 bases from J, with 10 bases between. The CDR3 DNA reads as TGCGCCAGCAGCCAGGGAGTCGATCAGCCCCAGCATTTT. Amino acids: CASSQGVDQPQHF.

This chain links TRBV28 with TRBJ1-1; D gene ambiguous. The CDR3 contains 15 residues. Germline lookup yields CDR1 MDHEN and CDR2 SYDVKM. The V gene lost 5 bases and the J gene lost 0 bases, with 13 bases spanning the gap. The CDR3 loop reads CASSPPAVMNTEAFF. The DNA of the CDR3 is TGTGCCAGCAGTCCCCCGGCGGTAATGAACACTGAAGCTTTCTTT.

This clone was recorded once. This rearrangement joins TRBV7-3 to TRBJ2-1, with D possibly matching TRBD2 (6 bases). The CDR3 sequence is 14 residues long. CDR1 SGHTA and CDR2 FQGTGA come from the germline V gene. With 1 base removed from V and 8 bases from J, the gap between germline ends came to 12 bases. The DNA of the CDR3 is TGTGCCAGCAGCTTAATGGGCGGGATCGATGAGCAGTTCTTC. Protein product: CASSLMGGIDEQFF.

The chain has TRBV30 and TRBJ2-7; 8 bases agree with TRBD1. V lost 5 bases and J lost 0; bases outside the gene matches: 0. This CDR3 has 12 amino acids. CDR1 and CDR2 from the germline V gene are GTSNPN and SVGIG (reference sequence). Here the CDR3 DNA reads TGTGCCTGGGGGACAGGCTCCTACGAGCAGTACTTC. Protein sequence: CAWGTGSYEQYF.

A note on this clone: The junction does not match germline at one end; this may be a read error. The chain carries TRBV27 and TRBJ2-1; the D gene is possibly TRBD1 (5 bases). Germline V CDR1 and CDR2: MNHEY, SMNVEV (reference sequence). The CDR3 contains 16 residues. The CDR3 coding sequence is TGTGCCAGCAGTTTAAGGGGCGCTCAGTCTTACAAAGAGCAGTTCTTC. This encodes CASSLRGAQSYKEQFF.

This chain joins TRBV11-2 and TRBJ2-5, with 8 positions matching TRBD1. The CDR3 has 15 amino acids. The ends lost 5 bases at V and 4 bases at J; junction bases unmatched: 9. Germline V CDR1 and CDR2: SGHAT, FQNNGV. CDR3: CASSSSRGRGETQYF. For the CDR3, the DNA is TGTGCCAGCAGCAGCTCCAGGGGGCGGGGAGAGACCCAGTACTTC.